The clone carrying this TCR beta chain was counted ten times or more. What it binds is unknown. The sample is drawn from a study of T cells in Graves' hyperthyroidism and ophthalmopathy. Study conclusions and caveats: Most expanded thyroid clonotypes above 0.001 also appeared in blood.

Germline CDR1 and CDR2: SEHNR and FQNEAQ (reference sequence). CDR3 size: 18 residues. Unmatched junction bases numbered 12, after V lost 0 bases and J lost 1 base. These patients, aged 18 to 65, had recently diagnosed hyperthyroidism lasting under 2 months. Based on clinical symptoms, serum thyroxine and TRAb, thyroid ultrasound and orbital computed tomography, diagnoses were reached. What was amplified from RNA transcripts were TCR beta CDR3 regions. HTBI primers drove first-round RT-PCR of the TCR CDR3. In TCRdb, the multiplex PCR reads were re-called with MiXCR into one record per CDR3 protein. The sample contains 350,000 to 450,000 distinct CDR3 sequences, over 11% of which appear only once.

V gene TRBV7-9 combines with J gene TRBJ2-7; 7 bases fit TRBD1. This sequence originates from an older woman with Graves' hyperthyroidism. Sequenced: blood. CDR3 sequence (DNA): TGTGCCAGCAGCTTAGCAGGGGACAGCTTTGAGGGGTCCTACGAGCAGTACTTC. Translation: CASSLAGDSFEGSYEQYF.